The TCR beta chain under discussion was sequenced for a study of blood T cell repertoires in COVID-19. The authors' processing: Nucleated cell counts were estimated from reference gene primer amplification. The repertoire was sequenced with immunoSEQ multiplex PCR; TCRdb's copy has only in-frame clones and lacks some. V, J and clone size reflect that table, while D and trimming were determined from the DNA. This sample has about 30,000 clones, with 68% found just once. This clone turned up a few times. V lost 0 bases, J lost 7 bases, and 13 bases lay in between. CDR3 length: 15 amino acids. Germline CDR1 is SGHRS and CDR2 is YFSETQ.

What was sequenced was peripheral blood. The receptor was derived from a human donor in a cohort sampled during active COVID-19. V is TRBV5-1 and J is TRBJ2-2, with D possibly being TRBD1 (5 bases). The DNA of the CDR3 is TGCGCCAGCAGCTTGGAGGGGCGCAAAATCGGGGAGCTGTTTTTT. Translated, it gives CASSLEGRKIGELFF.